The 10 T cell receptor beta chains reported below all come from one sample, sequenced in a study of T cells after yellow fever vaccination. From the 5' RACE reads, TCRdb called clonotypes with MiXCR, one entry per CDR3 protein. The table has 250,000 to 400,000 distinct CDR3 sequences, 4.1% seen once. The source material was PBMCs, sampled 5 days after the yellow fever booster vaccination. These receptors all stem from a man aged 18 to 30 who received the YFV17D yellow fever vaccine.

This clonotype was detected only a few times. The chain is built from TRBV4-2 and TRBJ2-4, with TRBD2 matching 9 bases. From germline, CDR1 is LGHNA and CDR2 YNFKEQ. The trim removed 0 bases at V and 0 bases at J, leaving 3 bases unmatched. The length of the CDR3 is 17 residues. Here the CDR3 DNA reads TGTGCCAGCAGCCAAGAGACTAGCGGTCTAGCCAAAAACATTCAGTACTTC. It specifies CASSQETSGLAKNIQYF.

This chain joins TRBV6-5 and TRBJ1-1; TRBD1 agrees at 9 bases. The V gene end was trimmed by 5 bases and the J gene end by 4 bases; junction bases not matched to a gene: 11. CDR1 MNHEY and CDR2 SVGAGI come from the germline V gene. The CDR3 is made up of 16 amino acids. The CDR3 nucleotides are TGTGCCAGCAGTCACACCCGAAGGACAGGGGCCACTGAAGCTTTCTTT. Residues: CASSHTRRTGATEAFF.

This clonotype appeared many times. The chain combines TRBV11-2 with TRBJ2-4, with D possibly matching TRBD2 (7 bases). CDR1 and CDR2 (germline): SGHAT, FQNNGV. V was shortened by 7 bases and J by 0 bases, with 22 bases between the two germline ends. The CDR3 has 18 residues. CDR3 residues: CASTPPPRGGRAKNIQYF. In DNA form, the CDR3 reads TGTGCCAGCACCCCCCCTCCAAGGGGGGGCCGAGCCAAAAACATTCAGTACTTC.

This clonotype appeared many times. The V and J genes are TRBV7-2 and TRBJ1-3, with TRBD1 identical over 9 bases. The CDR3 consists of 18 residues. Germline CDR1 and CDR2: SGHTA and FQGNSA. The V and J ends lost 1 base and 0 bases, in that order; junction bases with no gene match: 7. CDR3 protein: CASSLEGQGPFSGNTIYF. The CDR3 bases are TGTGCCAGCAGCTTAGAGGGACAGGGCCCATTCTCTGGAAACACCATATATTTT.

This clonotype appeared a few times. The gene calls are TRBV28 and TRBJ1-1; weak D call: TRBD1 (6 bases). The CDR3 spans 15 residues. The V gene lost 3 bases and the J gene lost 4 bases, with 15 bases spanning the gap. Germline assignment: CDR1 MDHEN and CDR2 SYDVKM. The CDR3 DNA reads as TGTGCCAGCAGTTTTCTAACAGGGTTCGTCACTGAAGCTTTCTTT. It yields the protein CASSFLTGFVTEAFF. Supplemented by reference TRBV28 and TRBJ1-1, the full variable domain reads DVKVTQSSRYLVKRTGEKVFLECVQDMDHENMFWYRQDPGLGLRLIYFSYDVKMKEKGDIPEGYSVSREKKERFSLILESASTNQTSMYLCASSFLTGFVTEAFFGQGTRLTVV.

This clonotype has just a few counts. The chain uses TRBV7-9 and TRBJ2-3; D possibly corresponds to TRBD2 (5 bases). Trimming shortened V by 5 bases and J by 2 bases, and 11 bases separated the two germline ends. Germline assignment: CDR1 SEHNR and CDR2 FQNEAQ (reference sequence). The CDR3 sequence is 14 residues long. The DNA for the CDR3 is TGTGCCAGCAGCCTAACTAGAGCCACAGATACGCAGTATTTT. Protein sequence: CASSLTRATDTQYF.

This CDR3 is CASSAGTGENGYTF. The CDR3 nucleotides read TGTGCCAGCAGCGCCGGGACAGGGGAAAATGGCTACACCTTC. V gene TRBV6-2 or TRBV6-3 combines with J gene TRBJ1-2, with 10 bases fitting TRBD1. The CDR3 covers 14 residues. V lost 6 bases to trimming and J lost 6 bases; unmatched junction nucleotides: 7. The germline V gene encodes CDR1 MNHEY and CDR2 SVGEGT.

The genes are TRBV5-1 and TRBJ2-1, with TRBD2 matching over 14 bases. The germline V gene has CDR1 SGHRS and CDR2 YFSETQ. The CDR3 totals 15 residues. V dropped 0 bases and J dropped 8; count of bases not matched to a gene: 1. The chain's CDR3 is CASSLGLAGGHEQFF. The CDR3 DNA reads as TGCGCCAGCAGCTTGGGACTAGCGGGGGGGCATGAGCAGTTCTTC.

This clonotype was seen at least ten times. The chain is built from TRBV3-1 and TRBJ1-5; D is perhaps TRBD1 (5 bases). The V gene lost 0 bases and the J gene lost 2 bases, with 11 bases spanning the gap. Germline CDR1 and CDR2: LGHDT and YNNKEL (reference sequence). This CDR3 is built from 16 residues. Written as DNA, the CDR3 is TGTGCCAGCAGCCAAGATGGGGGAGGAGGCAATCAGCCCCAGCATTTT. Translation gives CASSQDGGGGNQPQHF. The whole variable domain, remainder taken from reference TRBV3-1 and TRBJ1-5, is DTAVSQTPKYLVTQMGNDKSIKCEQNLGHDTMYWYKQDSKKFLKIMFSYNNKELIINETVPNRFSPKSPDKAHLNLHINSLELGDSAVYFCASSQDGGGGNQPQHFGDGTRLSIL.

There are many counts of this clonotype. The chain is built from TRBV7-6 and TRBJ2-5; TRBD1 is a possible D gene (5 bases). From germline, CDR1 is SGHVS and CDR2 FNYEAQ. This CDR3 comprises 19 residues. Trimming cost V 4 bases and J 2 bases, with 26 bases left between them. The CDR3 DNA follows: TGTGCCAGCAGCTCATGGCCCGCTGGGGCCCCGGGTAAACAAGAGACCCAGTACTTC. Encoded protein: CASSSWPAGAPGKQETQYF.